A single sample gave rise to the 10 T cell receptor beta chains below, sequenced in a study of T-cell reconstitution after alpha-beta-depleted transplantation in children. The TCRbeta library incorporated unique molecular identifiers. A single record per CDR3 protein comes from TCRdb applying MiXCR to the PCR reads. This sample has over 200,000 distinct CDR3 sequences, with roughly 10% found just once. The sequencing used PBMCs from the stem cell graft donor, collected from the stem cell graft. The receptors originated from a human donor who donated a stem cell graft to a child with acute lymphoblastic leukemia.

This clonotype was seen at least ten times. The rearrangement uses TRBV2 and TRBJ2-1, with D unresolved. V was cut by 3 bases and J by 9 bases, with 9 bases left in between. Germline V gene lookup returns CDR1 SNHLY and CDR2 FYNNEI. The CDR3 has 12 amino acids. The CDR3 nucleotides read TGTGCCAGCAGTGAGACCTGGGGTGAGCAGTTCTTC. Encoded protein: CASSETWGEQFF.

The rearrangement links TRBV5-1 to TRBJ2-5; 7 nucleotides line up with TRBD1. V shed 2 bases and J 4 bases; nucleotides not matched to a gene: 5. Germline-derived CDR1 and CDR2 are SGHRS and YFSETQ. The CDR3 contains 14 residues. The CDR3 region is CASSLSNRGETQYF. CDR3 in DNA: TGCGCCAGCAGCTTATCAAACAGGGGAGAGACCCAGTACTTC. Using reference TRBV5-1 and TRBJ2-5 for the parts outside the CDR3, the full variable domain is KAGVTQTPRYLIKTRGQQVTLSCSPISGHRSVSWYQQTPGQGLQFLFEYFSETQRNKGNFPGRFSGRQFSNSRSEMNVSTLELGDSALYLCASSLSNRGETQYFGPGTRLLVL.

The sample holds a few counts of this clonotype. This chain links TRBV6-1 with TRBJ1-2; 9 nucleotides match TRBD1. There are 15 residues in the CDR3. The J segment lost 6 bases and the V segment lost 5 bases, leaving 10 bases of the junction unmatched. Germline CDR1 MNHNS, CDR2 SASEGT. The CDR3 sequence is CASSQSQGAPHGYTF. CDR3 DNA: TGTGCCAGCAGTCAATCACAGGGGGCGCCACATGGCTACACCTTC.

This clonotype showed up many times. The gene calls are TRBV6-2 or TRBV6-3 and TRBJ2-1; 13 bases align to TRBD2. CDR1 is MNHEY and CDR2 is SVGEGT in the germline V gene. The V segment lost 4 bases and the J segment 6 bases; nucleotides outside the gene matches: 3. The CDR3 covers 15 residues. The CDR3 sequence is CASSSGLAGRNEQFF. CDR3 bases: TGTGCCAGCAGTTCGGGACTAGCGGGGCGCAATGAGCAGTTCTTC.

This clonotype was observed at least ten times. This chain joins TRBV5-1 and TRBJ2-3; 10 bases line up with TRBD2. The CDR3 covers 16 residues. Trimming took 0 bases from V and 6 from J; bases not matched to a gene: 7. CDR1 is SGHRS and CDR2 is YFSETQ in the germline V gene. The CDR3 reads CASSLESGGAGDTQYF. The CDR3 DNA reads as TGCGCCAGCAGCTTGGAAAGCGGGGGGGCCGGGGATACGCAGTATTTT.

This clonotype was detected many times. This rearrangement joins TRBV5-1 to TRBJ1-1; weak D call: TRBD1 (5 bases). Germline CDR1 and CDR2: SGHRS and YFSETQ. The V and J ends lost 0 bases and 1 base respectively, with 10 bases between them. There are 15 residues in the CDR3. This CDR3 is CASSLAGPGNTEAFF. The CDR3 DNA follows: TGCGCCAGCAGCTTGGCAGGGCCGGGGAACACTGAAGCTTTCTTT.

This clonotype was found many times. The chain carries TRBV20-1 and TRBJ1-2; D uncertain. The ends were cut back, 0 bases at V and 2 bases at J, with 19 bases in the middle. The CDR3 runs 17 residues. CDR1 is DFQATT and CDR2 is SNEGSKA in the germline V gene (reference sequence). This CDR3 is CSARDSTEIQSNYGYTF. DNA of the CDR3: TGCAGTGCTAGAGATAGTACAGAGATACAGAGCAACTATGGCTACACCTTC.

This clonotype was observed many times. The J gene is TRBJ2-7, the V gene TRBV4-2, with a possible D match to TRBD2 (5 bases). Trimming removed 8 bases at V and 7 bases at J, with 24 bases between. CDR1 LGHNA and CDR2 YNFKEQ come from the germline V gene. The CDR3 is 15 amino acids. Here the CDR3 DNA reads TGTGCCAGCTCCGCGTTTAGAGCCTCGACGGGGGAGCAGTACTTC. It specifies CASSAFRASTGEQYF.

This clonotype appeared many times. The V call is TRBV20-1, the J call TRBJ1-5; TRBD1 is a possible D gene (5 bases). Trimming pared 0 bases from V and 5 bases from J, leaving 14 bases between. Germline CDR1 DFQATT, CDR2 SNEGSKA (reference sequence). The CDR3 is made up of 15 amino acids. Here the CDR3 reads CSARDAVQGDQPQHF. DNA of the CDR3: TGCAGTGCTAGAGATGCTGTCCAGGGAGATCAGCCCCAGCATTTT.

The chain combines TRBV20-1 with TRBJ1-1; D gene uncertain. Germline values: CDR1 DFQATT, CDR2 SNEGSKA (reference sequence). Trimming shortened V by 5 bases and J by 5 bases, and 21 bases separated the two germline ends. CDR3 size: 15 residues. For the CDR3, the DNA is TGCAGTGCTTTTAGCCAGGTACAGACGGTAACTGAAGCTTTCTTT. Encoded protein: CSAFSQVQTVTEAFF.